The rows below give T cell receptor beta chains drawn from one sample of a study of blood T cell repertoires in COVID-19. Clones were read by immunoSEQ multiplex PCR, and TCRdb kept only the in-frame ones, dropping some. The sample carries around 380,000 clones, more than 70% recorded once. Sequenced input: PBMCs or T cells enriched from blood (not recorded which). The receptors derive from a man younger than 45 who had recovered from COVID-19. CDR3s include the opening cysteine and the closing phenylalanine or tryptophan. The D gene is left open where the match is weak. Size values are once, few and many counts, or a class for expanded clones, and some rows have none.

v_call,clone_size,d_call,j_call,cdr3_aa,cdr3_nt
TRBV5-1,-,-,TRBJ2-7,CASSRYRVEFYEQYF,TGCGCCAGCAGCCGATACAGGGTCGAATTCTACGAGCAGTACTTC
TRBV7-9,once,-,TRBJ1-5,CASSLVGGRVSNQPQHF,TGTGCCAGCAGCTTAGTAGGGGGAAGGGTAAGCAATCAGCCCCAGCATTTT
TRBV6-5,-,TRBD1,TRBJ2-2,CASWGQGAGELFF,TGTGCCAGCTGGGGACAGGGAGCCGGGGAGCTGTTTTTT
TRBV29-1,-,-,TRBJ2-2,CSADRGATTGELFF,TGCAGCGCGGACCGGGGGGCCACCACCGGGGAGCTGTTTTTT
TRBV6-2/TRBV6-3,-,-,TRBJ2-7,CASSGGFNEQYF,TGTGCCAGCAGTGGGGGGTTTAACGAGCAGTACTTC
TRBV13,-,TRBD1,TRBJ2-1,CASSSQTGEAYNEQFF,TGTGCCAGCAGCTCCCAGACAGGGGAAGCCTACAATGAGCAGTTCTTC
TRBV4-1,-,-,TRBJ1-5,CASSRASGQYSNQPQHF,TGCGCCAGCAGCCGAGCAAGCGGGCAATATAGCAATCAGCCCCAGCATTTT
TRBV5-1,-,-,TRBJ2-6,CASSLLSANSGANVLTF,TGCGCCAGCAGCTTGTTGAGTGCAAACTCTGGGGCCAACGTCCTGACTTTC
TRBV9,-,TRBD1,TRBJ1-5,CASSVGQGANQPQHF,TGTGCCAGCAGCGTAGGACAGGGCGCGAATCAGCCCCAGCATTTT
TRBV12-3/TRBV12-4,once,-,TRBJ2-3,CASTRTGTDTQYF,TGTGCCAGCACCCGGACAGGCACAGATACGCAGTATTTT
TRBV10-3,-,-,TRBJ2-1,CAISESMAGDYNEQFF,TGTGCCATCAGTGAGTCGATGGCAGGGGACTACAATGAGCAGTTCTTC
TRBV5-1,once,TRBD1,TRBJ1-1,CASSLLTGQGSTEAFF,TGCGCCAGCAGCTTGTTGACAGGACAGGGGAGCACTGAAGCTTTCTTT
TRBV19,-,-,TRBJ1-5,CASSTPGERNQPQHF,TGTGCCAGTAGTACCCCAGGGGAACGCAATCAGCCCCAGCATTTT
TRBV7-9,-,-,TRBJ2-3,CASSLAVSVFTDTQYF,TGTGCCAGCAGCTTGGCCGTGTCAGTTTTCACAGATACGCAGTATTTT
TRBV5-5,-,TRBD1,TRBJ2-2,CASSLFVGQINTGELFF,TGTGCCAGCAGCTTGTTTGTGGGACAGATCAACACCGGGGAGCTGTTTTTT
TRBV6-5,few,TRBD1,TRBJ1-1,CASSYHRGPNTEAFF,TGTGCCAGCAGTTACCACAGGGGGCCGAACACTGAAGCTTTCTTT
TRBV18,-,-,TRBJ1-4,CASSPGEGRNEKLFF,TGTGCCAGCTCACCAGGTGAGGGCCGAAATGAAAAACTGTTTTTT
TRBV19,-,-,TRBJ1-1,CASGGNTEAFF,TGTGCCAGTGGAGGGAACACTGAAGCTTTCTTT
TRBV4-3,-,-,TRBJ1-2,CASSQVEGTNYGYTF,TGCGCCAGCAGCCAAGTTGAGGGAACAAACTATGGCTACACCTTC
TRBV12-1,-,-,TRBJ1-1,CASSFLDTGRAFF,TGTGCCAGCAGCTTTCTGGACACGGGTCGAGCTTTCTTT
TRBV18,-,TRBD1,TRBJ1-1,CASALNGQGTEAFF,TGTGCCAGCGCCTTAAACGGACAGGGGACTGAAGCTTTCTTT
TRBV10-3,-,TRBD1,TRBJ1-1,CAISGIVRGQGISEAFF,TGTGCCATCAGTGGAATCGTGAGAGGACAGGGAATTTCTGAAGCTTTCTTT
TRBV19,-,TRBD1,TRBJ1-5,CASSGGQDNQPQHF,TGTGCCAGTAGTGGGGGACAGGACAATCAGCCCCAGCATTTT
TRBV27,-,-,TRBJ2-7,CASSFRTNYEQYF,TGTGCCAGCAGTTTCAGGACTAACTACGAGCAGTACTTC
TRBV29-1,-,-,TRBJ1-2,CSVELGTYDGYTF,TGCAGCGTTGAATTGGGCACTTACGATGGCTACACCTTC